This T cell receptor beta chain was found in a study of T cell responses to AZD1222 COVID-19 vaccine. Findings of the study overall: Seropositive AZD1222 recipients at baseline numbered only 5 to 7.

Profiling relied on immunoSEQ multiplex PCR, and the TCRdb table lists in-frame clones only, not all of them. The data show around 200,000 clones, with 90% to 95% seen just once and approximately 1.5% held by the top ten. CDR1 is MNHNY and CDR2 is SVGAGI in the germline V gene (reference sequence). This CDR3 has 14 amino acids. Trimming removed 7 bases from V and 7 bases from J; junction bases left unmatched: 10. Points on this clone: Its matching antigen is unknown.

This TCR came from an adult who received the AZD1222 COVID-19 vaccine. The sequencing used peripheral blood, collected 28 days after the second AZD1222 dose. V and J are TRBV6-6 and TRBJ2-7, with 10 bases lining up with TRBD2. Here the CDR3 DNA reads TGTGCCAGCATGAGGCTAGCGGGGGTATGGGAGCAGTACTTC. Its translation is CASMRLAGVWEQYF.